These 14 T cell receptor beta chains originate from one sample sequenced in a study of identical twins. TCRdb reanalysed the 5' RACE reads using MiXCR and keeps one entry per CDR3 protein. This table holds approximately 490,000 distinct CDR3 sequences, more than 20% found once. The data also belong to a second study, concerning yellow fever vaccine responses in identical twins.

Material: CD4+ T cells sorted from blood. Receptors originate from a young woman in good health.

This chain joins TRBV20-1 and TRBJ1-1; TRBD1 is a possible D gene (6 bases). The CDR3 is 17 residues long. CDR1 and CDR2 (germline): DFQATT, SNEGSKA (reference sequence). V lost 0 bases, J lost 0 bases, and 17 bases lay in between. CDR3 sequence: CSARDRGLGSMNTEAFF. CDR3 sequence (DNA): TGCAGTGCTAGAGATCGGGGGCTCGGCAGCATGAACACTGAAGCTTTCTTT.

This clonotype was seen only a few times. The rearrangement uses TRBV21-1 and TRBJ2-1; TRBD2 is taken as the D call from the table, unchecked against the DNA. TRBV21-1 is a documented pseudogene. This CDR3 is 18 amino acids long. As DNA, the CDR3 is TGTGCCAGCAGCAGCGGGGTCAGATGCGGGGGGGAGAGGAATGAGCAGTTCTTC. Translating it yields CASSSGVRCGGERNEQFF.

V is TRBV20-1 and J is TRBJ1-1, with D perhaps matching TRBD1 (5 bases). The CDR3 loop spans 15 amino acids. Trimming cost V 0 bases and J 4 bases, with 15 bases left between them. The germline gives CDR1 DFQATT, CDR2 SNEGSKA (reference sequence). CDR3: CSAREVRVSSTEAFF. CDR3 DNA sequence: TGCAGTGCTAGAGAAGTCAGGGTCAGTAGCACTGAAGCTTTCTTT.

This clonotype was recorded once. V gene TRBV7-9 combines with J gene TRBJ2-3, with a weak D call TRBD2 (6 bases). Trimming removed 2 bases from V and 2 bases from J, with 14 bases in between. Germline CDR1 is SEHNR and CDR2 is FQNEAQ (reference sequence). The CDR3 sequence is 16 residues long. In DNA, the CDR3 is TGTGCCAGCAGCTTAACCGGGGAGGTCTTCACAGATACGCAGTATTTT. This translates into CASSLTGEVFTDTQYF.

V is TRBV15 and J is TRBJ2-2; TRBD2 agrees at 12 bases. The trim removed 2 bases at V and 5 bases at J, leaving 3 bases unmatched. The CDR3 covers 16 residues. Germline CDR1 LNHNV, CDR2 YYDKDF (reference sequence). The CDR3 is CATSRKTSGSTGELFF. CDR3 nucleotides: TGTGCCACCAGCAGAAAGACTAGCGGGAGTACCGGGGAGCTGTTTTTT.

The table lists this clonotype with a few counts. The chain is built from TRBV20-1 and TRBJ2-5; D is undetermined. Per the germline V gene, CDR1 is DFQATT and CDR2 is SNEGSKA (reference sequence). The CDR3 is made up of 15 amino acids. Trimming removed 0 bases at V and 1 base at J, with 12 bases between. The CDR3 DNA is TGCAGTGCTAGAGATGGTACGGACCCCCAAGAGACCCAGTACTTC. It yields the protein CSARDGTDPQETQYF.

This clonotype has a handful of counts. The chain recombines TRBV6-1 with TRBJ1-5; a possible D gene is TRBD1 (6 bases). The ends were cut back, 7 bases at V and 3 bases at J, with 10 bases in the middle. Germline V gives CDR1 MNHNS, CDR2 SASEGT. This CDR3 is 13 amino acids long. The CDR3: CASKGGNNQPQHF. For the CDR3, the DNA is TGTGCCAGCAAGGGGGGCAACAATCAGCCCCAGCATTTT.

This chain connects TRBV4-2 to TRBJ1-1, with 7 nucleotides matching TRBD1. The CDR3 consists of 14 residues. Per the germline V gene, CDR1 is LGHNA and CDR2 is YNFKEQ. The V segment lost 0 bases and the J segment 8 bases; nucleotides outside the gene matches: 6. The CDR3 protein is CASSQEPWDREAFF. The CDR3 bases are TGTGCCAGCAGCCAAGAACCGTGGGACAGAGAAGCTTTCTTT.

This clonotype was counted between two and nine times. The chain carries TRBV6-1 and TRBJ2-7; maybe TRBD1 (6 bases). Trimming stripped 7 bases from V and 0 bases from J, with 16 bases between. The CDR3 has 15 amino acids. Germline values: CDR1 MNHNS, CDR2 SASEGT. CDR3 region: CASKRTRDTSYEQYF. CDR3 sequence (DNA): TGTGCCAGCAAGCGAACTCGGGACACCTCCTACGAGCAGTACTTC.

This clonotype occurred a few times. The V call is TRBV4-1, the J call TRBJ2-5, with 7 nucleotides matching TRBD2. CDR1 is MGHRA, CDR2 YSYEKL, per germline. Trimming cost V 0 bases and J 5 bases; bases outside gene matches: 15. This CDR3 spans 18 amino acids. CDR3 sequence (DNA): TGCGCCAGCAGCCAAGAAGGGGATTTATTTGGGAGGGTGGAGACCCAGTACTTC. As protein: CASSQEGDLFGRVETQYF.

The rearrangement links TRBV7-9 to TRBJ2-5; weak D call: TRBD2 (6 bases). The CDR3 length is 16 residues. Trimming left V 5 bases short and J 5 bases short, with 21 bases between. Germline V lookup: CDR1 SEHNR, CDR2 FQNEAQ (reference sequence). DNA for the CDR3: TGTGCCAGCAGCCCCGGAGGGGTGAGGACTCGGGAGACCCAGTACTTC. Protein product: CASSPGGVRTRETQYF.

Only a few counts were recorded for this clonotype. The gene calls are TRBV7-9 and TRBJ2-1; D tentatively reads TRBD1 or TRBD2 (5 bases each). Germline V gives CDR1 SEHNR, CDR2 FQNEAQ (reference sequence). V lost 5 bases and J lost 3, with 17 bases in between. This CDR3 region has 16 residues. The CDR3 DNA is TGTGCCAGCAGCCTAATGGGACCGACTAACTACAATGAGCAGTTCTTC. Amino acids: CASSLMGPTNYNEQFF.

The rearrangement uses TRBV10-3 and TRBJ2-2, with 9 nucleotides matching TRBD1. V was pared by 3 bases and J by 7 bases, with 9 bases of the junction left unmatched. The CDR3 has 16 amino acids. Germline V gene data show CDR1 as ENHRY and CDR2 as SYGVKD. The chain's CDR3 is CAISDRDRVLGGELFF. Written as DNA, the CDR3 is TGTGCCATCAGTGACCGGGACAGGGTGCTCGGCGGGGAGCTGTTTTTT.

This clonotype appeared a single time. The V call is TRBV12-3 or TRBV12-4, the J call TRBJ2-7; no clear D gene. The CDR3 loop spans 13 amino acids. V gave up 1 base and J gave up 6 bases, with 10 bases separating them. CDR3 in DNA: TGTGCCAGCAGTTTAGAGGTTGCTCTCGAGCAGTACTTC. Its translation: CASSLEVALEQYF.